Listed here is a single T cell receptor (beta chain). This entry belongs to a study of T-cell memory formation after mild COVID-19. V was pared by 6 bases and J by 1 base, with 14 bases between. There are 14 residues in the CDR3. Germline V gives CDR1 DFQATT, CDR2 SNEGSKA (reference sequence). 5'RACE with constant-segment primers yielded barcoded, UMI-tagged TCR alpha and TCR beta cDNA libraries. TCRdb re-called the 5' RACE reads through MiXCR, storing one row per CDR3 protein. The sample lists 400,000 or so distinct CDR3 sequences; 20% were seen once. The V and J genes are TRBV20-1 and TRBJ2-3, with a possible D match to TRBD2 (5 bases). Specimen: PBMCs or a T cell subset sorted from them (not recorded which). The receptor's source is an adult woman who had mild COVID-19 (a few samples of this study predate the infection). Cell type and time point are not known. The CDR3 here is CSAPRSEGTDTQYF. In DNA, the CDR3 is TGCAGTGCCCCCCGGTCGGAGGGCACAGATACGCAGTATTTT.